This entry lists 20 T cell receptor beta chains sequenced from one sample in a study of T cell responses to AZD1222 COVID-19 vaccine. The assay was immunoSEQ multiplex PCR, and TCRdb's table has in-frame clones only and misses some. The sample includes 80,000 or so clones, 87% of them seen just once. The sequences come from peripheral blood, collected on day 0 of AZD1222 vaccination. The receptors here all came from an adult in good health.

The chain combines TRBV3-1 (or the pseudogene TRBV3-2) with TRBJ2-1; 14 bases agree with TRBD2. Germline V lookup: CDR1 LGHDT, CDR2 YNNKEL (reference sequence). The CDR3 sequence is 21 residues long. V was clipped by 0 bases and J by 1 base; unmatched bases: 11. CDR3 DNA sequence: TGTGCCAGCAGCCAAGAGGCATTGGGACTAGCGGGAGAAGGGTCCTACAATGAGCAGTTCTTC. Protein sequence: CASSQEALGLAGEGSYNEQFF.

V usage is TRBV7-9 and J usage is TRBJ1-1; D gene uncertain. V was shortened by 2 bases and J by 3 bases, with 7 bases between the two germline ends. Germline CDR1 SEHNR, CDR2 FQNEAQ (reference sequence). The length of the CDR3 is 13 residues. The CDR3 region is CASSLMEDTEAFF. The DNA for the CDR3 is TGTGCCAGCAGCTTAATGGAGGACACTGAAGCTTTCTTT.

This sequence joins TRBV19 and TRBJ1-4; D is undetermined. Looked up from germline, CDR1 is LNHDA and CDR2 is SQIVND (reference sequence). Trimming took 4 bases from V and 5 from J, leaving 20 bases between them. The CDR3 runs to 17 residues. The CDR3 DNA sequence: TGTGCCAGTAGTACCCGCGCGCGGGCAGGTTCGAATGAAAAACTGTTTTTT. Its translation is CASSTRARAGSNEKLFF.

The gene calls are TRBV30 and TRBJ1-2, with D possibly TRBD1 on 5 matching bases. Germline loops: CDR1 GTSNPN, CDR2 SVGIG (reference sequence). The V and J ends lost 7 bases and 12 bases respectively, with 15 bases between them. The CDR3 extends over 10 amino acids. This CDR3 is CASVSRADTF. For the CDR3, the DNA is TGTGCCTCCGTCAGCAGGGCGGACACCTTC.

The chain combines TRBV18 with TRBJ2-5; 9 bases line up with TRBD2. This CDR3 is built from 16 residues. The germline V gene has CDR1 KGHSH and CDR2 LQKENI. V was clipped by 0 bases and J by 4 bases; unmatched bases: 6. CDR3 loop: CASSPPVAGVIETQYF. In DNA form, the CDR3 reads TGTGCCAGCTCACCACCGGTAGCGGGAGTCATAGAGACCCAGTACTTC. Full variable domain (outside the CDR3, taken from reference TRBV18 and TRBJ2-5): NAGVMQNPRHLVRRRGQEARLRCSPMKGHSHVYWYRQLPEEGLKFMVYLQKENIIDESGMPKERFSAEFPKEGPSILRIQQVVRGDSAAYFCASSPPVAGVIETQYFGPGTRLLVL.

V is TRBV18 and J is TRBJ1-2; weak D call: TRBD1 (5 bases). V shed 6 bases and J shed 4 bases, with 21 bases lying between them. Germline V gene sequence: CDR1 KGHSH, CDR2 LQKENI. The CDR3 runs to 16 residues. CDR3 nucleotide sequence: TGTGCCAGCTCCCCGATGGAGGGGAGTGGGACCTATGGCTACACCTTC. The encoded protein is CASSPMEGSGTYGYTF.

The chain links TRBV6-1 to TRBJ2-7; TRBD1 is a possible D gene (5 bases). Germline V gene sequence: CDR1 MNHNS, CDR2 SASEGT. V gave up 0 bases and J gave up 3 bases, with 12 bases separating them. The CDR3 sequence is 15 residues long. CDR3 bases: TGTGCCAGCAGTGAAGCGTCTCAGGGTGTCTACGAGCAGTACTTC. Translating gives CASSEASQGVYEQYF.

The V gene is TRBV6-1, the J gene TRBJ2-1; the match to TRBD2 covers 11 bases. The CDR3 has 16 residues. Unmatched junction bases numbered 4, after V lost 3 bases and J lost 3 bases. Germline V gene lookup returns CDR1 MNHNS and CDR2 SASEGT. The CDR3 loop is CASSDPGTSGYNEQFF. As DNA, the CDR3 is TGTGCCAGCAGTGATCCCGGGACTAGCGGCTACAATGAGCAGTTCTTC.

V gene TRBV23-1 combines with J gene TRBJ2-7, with 9 bases lining up with TRBD1. TRBV23-1 qualifies as an ORF whose function is uncertain. The CDR3 is made up of 14 amino acids. V lost 4 bases and J lost 3; bases outside the gene matches: 4. This CDR3 is CASSRDRAYYEQYF. Here the CDR3 DNA reads TGCGCCAGCAGTCGGGACAGGGCATACTACGAGCAGTACTTC.

This clone has more than one count but fewer than ten. This chain joins TRBV6-5 and TRBJ1-2; 10 bases line up with TRBD1. CDR1 is MNHEY, CDR2 SVGAGI, per germline. The CDR3 has 15 amino acids. V shed 6 bases, J shed 4 bases, and the junction held 8 bases outside the gene matches. The CDR3 is CASRTGGGYPYGYTF. CDR3 sequence (DNA): TGTGCCAGCAGGACAGGGGGCGGTTACCCCTATGGCTACACCTTC.

The CDR3 sequence: CASRPTGRGNTIYF. In DNA, the CDR3 is TGTGCCAGCAGGCCGACGGGGCGGGGAAACACCATATATTTT. This chain connects TRBV7-2 to TRBJ1-3; tentative D call: TRBD1 (5 bases). Germline V lookup: CDR1 SGHTA, CDR2 FQGNSA. The CDR3 covers 14 residues. V lost 6 bases to trimming and J lost 4 bases, with 13 bases between them.

The CDR3 loop is CASSPGLRSEAFF. The CDR3, as DNA: TGTGCCAGTAGCCCGGGACTCCGGTCGGAAGCTTTCTTT. V usage is TRBV19 and J usage is TRBJ1-1; D may be TRBD1 (5 bases). Germline lookup yields CDR1 LNHDA and CDR2 SQIVND (reference sequence). With 6 bases removed from V and 8 bases from J, the gap between germline ends came to 16 bases. The CDR3 has 13 amino acids. Complete variable domain (other parts from reference TRBV19 and TRBJ1-1): DGGITQSPKYLFRKEGQNVTLSCEQNLNHDAMYWYRQDPGQGLRLIYYSQIVNDFQKGDIAEGYSVSREKKESFPLTVTSAQKNPTAFYLCASSPGLRSEAFFGQGTRLTVV.

This clone is a singleton in its sample. The chain employs TRBV19 and TRBJ1-5; D possibly corresponds to TRBD1 (5 bases). CDR3 length equals 14 residues. V shed 4 bases and J shed 0 bases, with 7 bases lying between them. CDR1 LNHDA and CDR2 SQIVND come from the germline V gene (reference sequence). CDR3 residues: CASSSGHSNQPQHF. CDR3 coding DNA: TGTGCCAGTAGTAGTGGACATAGCAATCAGCCCCAGCATTTT.

The chain uses TRBV5-1 and TRBJ2-3, with 9 bases fitting TRBD2. The CDR3 has 15 amino acids. The V and J ends lost 3 bases and 0 bases, in that order; junction bases with no gene match: 2. CDR1 is SGHRS, CDR2 YFSETQ, per germline. CDR3 DNA: TGCGCCAGCAGCTCCCTAGCGGGGAGCACAGATACGCAGTATTTT. Protein: CASSSLAGSTDTQYF.

The genes are TRBV5-6 and TRBJ1-5, with 8 positions matching TRBD1. Germline values: CDR1 SGHDT, CDR2 YYEEEE. With 3 bases clipped from V and 0 bases from J, the junction kept 5 bases outside the gene matches. This CDR3 has 16 residues. The CDR3 DNA sequence: TGTGCCAGCAGCTCCTACAGGGGGACTAGCAATCAGCCCCAGCATTTT. Protein product: CASSSYRGTSNQPQHF.

The CDR3 nucleotides read TGTGCCCAGACACTTAACTATGGCTACACCTTC. It translates to CAQTLNYGYTF. This chain connects TRBV30 to TRBJ1-2, with D unclear. There are 11 residues in the CDR3. Germline V gene lookup returns CDR1 GTSNPN and CDR2 SVGIG (reference sequence). V gave up 8 bases and J gave up 1 base, with 8 bases separating them.

This clone was found once. The chain has TRBV19 and TRBJ1-2; no definite D call. CDR1 is LNHDA, CDR2 SQIVND, per germline (reference sequence). This CDR3 region has 13 residues. V lost 2 bases and J 6 bases, leaving 10 bases between the germline ends. The CDR3 DNA reads TGTGCCAGTAGTATACGACCCAGCGATGGCTACACCTTC. This gives the protein CASSIRPSDGYTF.

This sequence joins TRBV27 and TRBJ1-6; D ambiguous. V lost 2 bases to trimming and J lost 3 bases, with 8 bases between them. The CDR3 is made up of 15 amino acids. The V gene's germline CDR1 is MNHEY and CDR2 SMNVEV (reference sequence). For the CDR3, the DNA is TGTGCCAGCAGTTTACGAGGGCTCTATAATTCACCCCTCCACTTT. This gives the protein CASSLRGLYNSPLHF.

This chain links TRBV18 with TRBJ1-1, with TRBD1 matching over 7 bases. V was clipped by 3 bases and J by 4 bases; unmatched bases: 8. The CDR3 covers 15 residues. Germline loops: CDR1 KGHSH, CDR2 LQKENI. As DNA, the CDR3 is TGTGCCAGCTCACCCAGACAGGGCTCGGGCACTGAAGCTTTCTTT. This gives the protein CASSPRQGSGTEAFF.

This chain links TRBV3-1 (or the pseudogene TRBV3-2) with TRBJ1-2, with D unresolved. The CDR3 is made up of 17 amino acids. Germline CDR1 LGHDT, CDR2 YNNKEL (reference sequence). V shed 1 base and J shed 0 bases, with 15 bases lying between them. CDR3: CASSQGIPTRANYGYTF. The DNA for the CDR3 is TGTGCCAGCAGCCAAGGGATTCCGACGAGAGCTAACTATGGCTACACCTTC.